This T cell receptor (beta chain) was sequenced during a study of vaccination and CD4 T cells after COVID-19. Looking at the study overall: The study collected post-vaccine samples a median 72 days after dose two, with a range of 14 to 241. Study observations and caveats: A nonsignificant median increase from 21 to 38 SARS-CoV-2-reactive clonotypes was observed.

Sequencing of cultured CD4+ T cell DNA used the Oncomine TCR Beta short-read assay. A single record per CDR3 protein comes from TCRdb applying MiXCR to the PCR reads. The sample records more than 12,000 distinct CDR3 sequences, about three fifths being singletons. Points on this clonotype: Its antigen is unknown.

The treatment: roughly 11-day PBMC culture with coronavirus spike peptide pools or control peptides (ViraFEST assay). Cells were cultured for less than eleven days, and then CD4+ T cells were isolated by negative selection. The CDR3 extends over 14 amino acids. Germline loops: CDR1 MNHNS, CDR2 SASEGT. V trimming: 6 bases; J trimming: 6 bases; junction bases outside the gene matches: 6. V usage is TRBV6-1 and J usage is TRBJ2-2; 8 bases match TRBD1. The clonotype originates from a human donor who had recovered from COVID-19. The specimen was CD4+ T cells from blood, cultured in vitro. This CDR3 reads CASRKQGDAGELFF. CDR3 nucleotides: TGTGCCAGCAGGAAACAGGGGGACGCCGGGGAGCTGTTTTTT.